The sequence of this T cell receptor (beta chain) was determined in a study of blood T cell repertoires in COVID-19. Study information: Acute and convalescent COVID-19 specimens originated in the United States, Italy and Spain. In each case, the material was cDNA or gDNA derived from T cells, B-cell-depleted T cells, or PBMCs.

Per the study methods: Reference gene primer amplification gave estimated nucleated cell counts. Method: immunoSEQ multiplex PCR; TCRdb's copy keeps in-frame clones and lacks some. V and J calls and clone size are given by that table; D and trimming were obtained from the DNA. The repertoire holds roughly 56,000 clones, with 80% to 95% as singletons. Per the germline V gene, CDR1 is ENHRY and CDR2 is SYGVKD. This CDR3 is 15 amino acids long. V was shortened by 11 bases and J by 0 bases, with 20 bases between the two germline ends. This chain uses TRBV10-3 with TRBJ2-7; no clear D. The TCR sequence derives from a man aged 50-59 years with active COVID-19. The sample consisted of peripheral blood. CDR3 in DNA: TGTGCCTCATCAGTTCCACCGGGTTACTCCTACGAGCAGTACTTC. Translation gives CASSVPPGYSYEQYF.